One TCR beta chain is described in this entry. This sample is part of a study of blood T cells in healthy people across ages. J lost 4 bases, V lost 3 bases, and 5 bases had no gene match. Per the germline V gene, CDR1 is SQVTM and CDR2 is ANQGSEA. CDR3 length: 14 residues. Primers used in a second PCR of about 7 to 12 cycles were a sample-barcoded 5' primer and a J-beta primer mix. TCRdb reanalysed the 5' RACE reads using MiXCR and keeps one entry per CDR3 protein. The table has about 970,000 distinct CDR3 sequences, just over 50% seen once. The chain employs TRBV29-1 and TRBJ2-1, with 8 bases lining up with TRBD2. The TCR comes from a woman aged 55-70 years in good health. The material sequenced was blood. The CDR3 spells CSVDLTSAYNEQFF. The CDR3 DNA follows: TGCAGCGTTGACCTGACTAGCGCGTACAATGAGCAGTTCTTC.